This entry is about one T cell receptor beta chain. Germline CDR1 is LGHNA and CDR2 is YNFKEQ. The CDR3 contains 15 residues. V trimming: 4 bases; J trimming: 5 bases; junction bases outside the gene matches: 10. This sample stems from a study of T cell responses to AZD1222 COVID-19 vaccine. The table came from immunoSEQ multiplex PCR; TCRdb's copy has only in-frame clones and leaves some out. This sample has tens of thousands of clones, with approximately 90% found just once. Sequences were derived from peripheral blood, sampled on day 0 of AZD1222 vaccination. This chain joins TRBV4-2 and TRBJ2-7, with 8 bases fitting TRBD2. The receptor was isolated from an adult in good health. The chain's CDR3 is CASSRTGLAIDEQYF. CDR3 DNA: TGTGCCAGCAGCCGCACCGGACTAGCAATCGACGAGCAGTACTTC.